Below, 18 T cell receptor beta chains from the same sample are listed, as sequenced in a study of cytomegalovirus exposure and HLA in healthy donors. Vbeta (60) and Jbeta (13) primers were used in the PCR. The protocol was immunoSEQ multiplex PCR, while the TCRdb copy is restricted to in-frame clones and leaves out a portion. This repertoire shows some 70,000 clones, 75% to 90% found once; its top ten account for 6.5%. The source material was PBMCs. These receptors were collected from a human donor in good health.

This chain's CDR3 is CASSLETGTEAFF. CDR3 in DNA: TGTGCCAGCAGCTTAGAGACAGGGACTGAAGCTTTCTTT. The V gene is TRBV11-3, the J gene TRBJ1-1; the match to TRBD1 covers 7 bases. Germline CDR1 and CDR2: SGHNT and YENEEA. Germline trimming cut 0 bases from V and 5 bases from J; bases unmatched to any gene: 0. The CDR3 contains 13 residues.

The chain recombines TRBV9 with TRBJ2-5; TRBD1 matches 8 bases. The CDR3 runs 16 residues. The germline V gene has CDR1 SGDLS and CDR2 YYNGEE. V was clipped by 0 bases and J by 5 bases; unmatched bases: 9. DNA of the CDR3: TGTGCCAGCAGCGTAGGGGCCTGGGACAGGAAGGAGACCCAGTACTTC. This gives the protein CASSVGAWDRKETQYF.

This clone was detected a few times. The rearrangement uses TRBV6-1 and TRBJ2-1; D call uncertain. This CDR3 region has 16 residues. Germline-derived CDR1 and CDR2 are MNHNS and SASEGT. V lost 0 bases and J 8 bases, leaving 17 bases between the germline ends. The CDR3 sequence: CASSEAPRRYLDEQFF. DNA of the CDR3: TGTGCCAGCAGTGAAGCCCCCCGCCGGTATTTGGATGAGCAGTTCTTC.

This clone is a singleton in its sample. The CDR3 is CASSLALGQGSYNSPLHF. The CDR3 region has the DNA TGTGCCAGCAGCTTAGCGCTAGGACAGGGCTCCTATAATTCACCCCTCCACTTT. V is TRBV7-6 and J is TRBJ1-6; TRBD1 aligns across 8 bases. Germline CDR1 reads SGHVS; CDR2 reads FNYEAQ. The CDR3 consists of 18 residues. The V gene end was trimmed by 0 bases and the J gene end by 0 bases; junction bases not matched to a gene: 4. The full variable domain, its missing parts supplied by reference TRBV7-6 and TRBJ1-6, is GAGVSQSPRYKVTKRGQDVALRCDPISGHVSLYWYRQALGQGPEFLTYFNYEAQQDKSGLPNDRFSAERPEGSISTLTIQRTEQRDSAMYRCASSLALGQGSYNSPLHFGNGTRLTVT.

This clone was detected only once. The chain is built from TRBV7-6 and TRBJ2-5; perhaps TRBD2 as D (6 bases). V gave up 7 bases and J gave up 5 bases, with 11 bases separating them. In germline, CDR1 is SGHVS, CDR2 FNYEAQ. CDR3 size: 12 residues. CDR3 amino acids: CASKGGEETQYF. The CDR3 DNA is TGTGCCAGCAAGGGCGGGGAGGAGACCCAGTACTTC. The full variable domain, with the rest looked up from reference TRBV7-6 and TRBJ2-5, is GAGVSQSPRYKVTKRGQDVALRCDPISGHVSLYWYRQALGQGPEFLTYFNYEAQQDKSGLPNDRFSAERPEGSISTLTIQRTEQRDSAMYRCASKGGEETQYFGPGTRLLVL.

This sequence joins TRBV2 and TRBJ1-1; TRBD1 agrees at 8 bases. The ends lost 1 base at V and 5 bases at J; junction bases unmatched: 12. Germline loops: CDR1 SNHLY, CDR2 FYNNEI. CDR3 length: 17 amino acids. The CDR3 nucleotides read TGTGCCAGCAGTGAAGAGACCCTGGCAGGGGGCTATACTGAAGCTTTCTTT. Translating it yields CASSEETLAGGYTEAFF. The variable domain in full, with the rest retrieved from reference TRBV2 and TRBJ1-1, is EPEVTQTPSHQVTQMGQEVILRCVPISNHLYFYWYRQILGQKVEFLVSFYNNEISEKSEIFDDQFSVERPDGSNFTLKIRSTKLEDSAMYFCASSEETLAGGYTEAFFGQGTRLTVV.

The chain uses TRBV10-3 and TRBJ1-1; a weak D match, TRBD1 (6 bases). The V and J ends lost 4 bases and 7 bases respectively, with 10 bases between them. The CDR3 runs 12 residues. The germline CDR1 and CDR2 sequences are ENHRY and SYGVKD. The CDR3 region has the DNA TGTGCCATCAGTGCAGGACAGATTGAAGCTTTCTTT. This translates into CAISAGQIEAFF.

J is TRBJ1-5 and V is TRBV6-1; TRBD1 is a possible D gene (5 bases). This CDR3 has 14 amino acids. Trimming removed 4 bases from V and 7 bases from J, with 14 bases in between. The germline V gene encodes CDR1 MNHNS and CDR2 SASEGT. As DNA, the CDR3 is TGTGCCAGCAGTGGGGGCGCGAATTGGCAGCCCCAGCATTTT. Its translation: CASSGGANWQPQHF.

The table lists this clone with a count of one. This chain links TRBV5-4 with TRBJ1-2, with TRBD1 matching over 7 bases. Looked up from germline, CDR1 is SGHNT and CDR2 is YYREEE (reference sequence). CDR3 length equals 15 residues. The trim removed 1 base at V and 5 bases at J, leaving 8 bases unmatched. CDR3 nucleotides: TGTGCCAGCAGCTTGCGGGGCGCACAGGGGTATGGCTACACCTTC. Amino acids: CASSLRGAQGYGYTF.

The chain couples TRBV9 to TRBJ1-6; 8 bases are shared with TRBD1. Germline V gives CDR1 SGDLS, CDR2 YYNGEE. CDR3 length: 13 amino acids. After removal of 4 bases from V and 8 bases from J, the junction contained 2 bases not matched to a gene. The CDR3 coding sequence is TGTGCCAGCAGCTCGACAGGGGATTCACCCCTCCACTTT. Its protein is CASSSTGDSPLHF. Full variable domain (missing parts from reference TRBV9 and TRBJ1-6): DSGVTQTPKHLITATGQRVTLRCSPRSGDLSVYWYQQSLDQGLQFLIQYYNGEERAKGNILERFSAQQFPDLHSELNLSSLELGDSALYFCASSSTGDSPLHFGNGTRLTVT.

The chain recombines TRBV7-9 with TRBJ2-3, with 11 bases aligning to TRBD2. The CDR3 has 17 amino acids. J gave up 2 bases and V 1 base, and 5 bases lay outside the gene matches. From germline, CDR1 is SEHNR and CDR2 FQNEAQ (reference sequence). The CDR3 loop reads CASSLDASGGFTDTQYF. The CDR3 bases are TGTGCCAGCAGCTTAGATGCTAGCGGGGGGTTCACAGATACGCAGTATTTT. The full variable domain, in which reference TRBV7-9 and TRBJ2-3 provide the parts outside the CDR3, is DTGVSQNPRHKITKRGQNVTFRCDPISEHNRLYWYRQTLGQGPEFLTYFQNEAQLEKSRLLSDRFSAERPKGSFSTLEIQRTEQGDSAMYLCASSLDASGGFTDTQYFGPGTRLTVL.

The V and J genes are TRBV6-1 and TRBJ1-5, with D maybe TRBD1 (5 bases). This CDR3 spans 14 amino acids. V lost 5 bases and J 3 bases, leaving 11 bases between the germline ends. Germline V lookup: CDR1 MNHNS, CDR2 SASEGT. CDR3 amino acids: CASSRGFDNQPQHF. The CDR3 nucleotides read TGTGCCAGCAGTCGGGGGTTCGACAATCAGCCCCAGCATTTT.

The V call is TRBV10-3, the J call TRBJ1-3; 8 nucleotides align to TRBD1. Germline V lookup: CDR1 ENHRY, CDR2 SYGVKD. J was trimmed by 4 bases and V by 0 bases; bases with no gene match: 2. The CDR3 loop spans 15 amino acids. CDR3: CAISESTGVGNTIYF. CDR3 nucleotides: TGTGCCATCAGTGAGTCGACAGGGGTGGGAAACACCATATATTTT.

This clone appeared a few times. One junction end does not reproduce the germline sequence, and a read error may be involved. The CDR3 sequence: CSVGEDYGYPF. Written as DNA, the CDR3 is TGCAGCGTTGGTGAAGACTATGGCTACCCCTTC. The chain recombines TRBV29-1 with TRBJ1-2; unclear D gene. Germline CDR1 and CDR2: SQVTM and ANQGSEA. CDR3 length: 11 residues.

This rearrangement joins TRBV11-1 to TRBJ1-5, with 11 bases that match TRBD1. The CDR3 consists of 14 residues. The V gene's germline CDR1 is SGHAT and CDR2 FQDESV (reference sequence). The trim removed 4 bases at V and 9 bases at J, leaving 5 bases unmatched. This CDR3 reads CASSSGTGGAPQHF. The CDR3 DNA is TGTGCCAGCAGCTCAGGGACAGGGGGAGCGCCCCAGCATTTT.

The CDR3 sequence is CASTDRGALDGELFF. The DNA of the CDR3 is TGTGCCAGTACTGACCGGGGGGCCTTGGACGGGGAGCTGTTTTTT. V usage is TRBV5-5 and J usage is TRBJ2-2; D might be TRBD2 (7 bases). This CDR3 region has 15 residues. V dropped 8 bases and J dropped 7 bases, with 21 bases sitting between them. Germline V gives CDR1 SGHKS, CDR2 YYEKEE (reference sequence).

V usage is TRBV5-1 and J usage is TRBJ2-7, with 9 positions matching TRBD1. Germline V CDR1 and CDR2: SGHRS, YFSETQ. The J segment lost 10 bases and the V segment lost 0 bases, leaving 11 bases of the junction unmatched. CDR3 length: 15 residues. CDR3 coding DNA: TGCGCCAGCAGCTTGGCCACGGGACAGGGTCCGAATCAGTACTTC. Amino acids: CASSLATGQGPNQYF.

The V call is TRBV7-2, the J call TRBJ1-5; D not resolved. Germline V CDR1 and CDR2: SGHTA, FQGNSA. V was trimmed by 1 base and J by 0 bases, leaving 10 bases between them. CDR3 length: 16 amino acids. This chain's CDR3 is CASSLVSTDSNQPQHF. CDR3 DNA: TGTGCCAGCAGCTTAGTATCAACAGATAGCAATCAGCCCCAGCATTTT.